This T cell receptor (beta chain) was found in a study of the immune and genomic landscape of osteosarcoma. Here immunoSEQ multiplex PCR was the method, and the copy in TCRdb shows in-frame clones only, minus some. This sample carries approximately 1,300 clones, roughly four fifths of them seen once, and the ten largest clones take about 13%. V lost 3 bases to trimming and J lost 6 bases, with 9 bases between them. The CDR3 length is 13 residues. CDR1 SGHAT and CDR2 FQNNGV come from the germline V gene. Material for sequencing was tumor tissue from a local recurrence in the skull. The chain employs TRBV11-2 and TRBJ1-5; D is possibly TRBD1 (5 bases). The receptor comes from a man between 18 and 29 years old with osteosarcoma. The CDR3 DNA sequence: TGTGCCAGCAGCTTGGGGGTATCTCAGCCCCAGCATTTT. It is translated as CASSLGVSQPQHF.